The 18 T cell receptor beta chains listed next were all sequenced from one sample in a study of cytomegalovirus exposure and HLA in healthy donors. Primers included in the PCR were 60 Vbeta and 13 Jbeta primers. Assay used: immunoSEQ multiplex PCR; TCRdb lists only in-frame clones, some missing. The sample has about 150,000 clones, 75% to 80% seen once. What was sequenced was PBMCs. The origin of the receptors is a woman younger than 45 in good health and CMV-seronegative.

The chain links TRBV5-8 to TRBJ1-1; tentatively, D is TRBD1 (5 bases). Per germline, CDR1 SGHTS and CDR2 YDEGEE. The CDR3 is 16 residues long. Trimming pared 4 bases from V and 0 bases from J, leaving 16 bases between. The CDR3 DNA reads TGTGCCAGCAGCCGATACGGACACATCATGAACACTGAAGCTTTCTTT. It encodes CASSRYGHIMNTEAFF.

This chain connects TRBV7-8 to TRBJ2-7; D is perhaps TRBD2 (5 bases). The germline CDR1 and CDR2 sequences are SGHVS and FQNEAQ. Deletions cut 5 bases from V and 7 bases from J, with 15 bases between. The CDR3 loop spans 13 amino acids. As DNA, the CDR3 is TGTGCCAGCAGCCCTACCGGGGTGGGGGAGCAGTACTTC. As protein: CASSPTGVGEQYF.

The V gene is TRBV9, the J gene TRBJ1-5; D not certain. V lost 1 base, J lost 2 bases, and 16 bases lay in between. Germline V gene data show CDR1 as SGDLS and CDR2 as YYNGEE. This CDR3 is 17 amino acids long. The CDR3: CASSVSYDSFGNQPQHF. The CDR3 bases are TGTGCCAGCAGCGTATCCTACGACTCGTTCGGCAATCAGCCCCAGCATTTT.

The chain recombines TRBV10-1 with TRBJ1-6, with no clear D. Per germline, CDR1 WNHNN and CDR2 SYGVQD (reference sequence). The CDR3 loop spans 14 amino acids. The V and J ends lost 0 bases and 6 bases respectively, with 6 bases between them. The CDR3 spells CASSESPGNSPLHF. The CDR3 coding sequence is TGCGCCAGCAGTGAGTCGCCCGGTAATTCACCCCTCCACTTT.

The chain uses TRBV5-1 and TRBJ2-3; 8 nucleotides agree with TRBD2. Germline CDR1 is SGHRS and CDR2 is YFSETQ. The CDR3 is 14 amino acids. V was pared by 5 bases and J by 5 bases, with 7 bases of the junction left unmatched. CDR3 region: CASRESGGQDTQYF. The CDR3 DNA sequence: TGCGCCAGCAGGGAGAGCGGGGGACAAGATACGCAGTATTTT.

This clone was recorded only once. This sequence joins TRBV10-1 and TRBJ1-1, with D hard to call. The V end was cut by 2 bases, the J end by 4 bases, with 14 bases between. The CDR3 runs to 15 residues. In germline, CDR1 is WNHNN, CDR2 SYGVQD (reference sequence). The CDR3 loop reads CASSENVRFGTEAFF. DNA for the CDR3: TGCGCCAGCAGTGAGAATGTAAGATTCGGCACTGAAGCTTTCTTT.

The chain employs TRBV28 and TRBJ1-5; TRBD1 matches at 9 bases. The CDR3 spans 15 residues. V gave up 2 bases and J gave up 5 bases; unmatched junction bases: 4. Germline V CDR1 and CDR2: MDHEN, SYDVKM. The CDR3 sequence is CASSLLGTGHQPQHF. The CDR3 DNA is TGTGCCAGCAGTTTACTCGGGACAGGGCATCAGCCCCAGCATTTT. Full variable domain (outside the CDR3, taken from reference TRBV28 and TRBJ1-5): DVKVTQSSRYLVKRTGEKVFLECVQDMDHENMFWYRQDPGLGLRLIYFSYDVKMKEKGDIPEGYSVSREKKERFSLILESASTNQTSMYLCASSLLGTGHQPQHFGDGTRLSIL.

The chain joins TRBV4-3 to TRBJ1-4; TRBD1 matches at 8 bases. The length of the CDR3 is 15 residues. The germline CDR1 and CDR2 sequences are LGHNA and YSLEER. V was pared by 2 bases and J by 4 bases, with 3 bases of the junction left unmatched. The CDR3: CASSQNRGFNEKLFF. The DNA for the CDR3 is TGCGCCAGCAGCCAAAACAGGGGGTTTAATGAAAAACTGTTTTTT.

The CDR3 spells CASRQGMGNSPLHF. CDR3 coding DNA: TGTGCCAGCAGGCAGGGAATGGGTAATTCACCCCTCCACTTT. The chain combines TRBV2 with TRBJ1-6; possible D gene TRBD1, 5 bases. The CDR3 runs 14 residues. Germline loops: CDR1 SNHLY, CDR2 FYNNEI. V was shortened by 6 bases and J by 6 bases, with 12 bases between the two germline ends.

This clone turned up a few times. The chain is built from TRBV27 and TRBJ1-1; D gene unclear. Between the trimmed V and J ends, which lost 6 bases and 0 bases, there was a span of 5 bases. The CDR3 is 12 residues long. Per the germline V gene, CDR1 is MNHEY and CDR2 is SMNVEV (reference sequence). CDR3 loop: CASSRLNTEAFF. As DNA, the CDR3 is TGTGCCAGCAGCAGGCTGAACACTGAAGCTTTCTTT.

The V call is TRBV7-8, the J call TRBJ1-1; D not resolved. This CDR3 comprises 16 residues. Trimming stripped 4 bases from V and 0 bases from J, with 15 bases between. CDR1 and CDR2 (germline): SGHVS, FQNEAQ. Here the CDR3 DNA reads TGTGCCAGCAGCTCGACTAGGGCCTTGCTGAACACTGAAGCTTTCTTT. Protein: CASSSTRALLNTEAFF.

In regard to this clone: One end of the junction fails to match germline, which may point to a read error. The chain has TRBV6-1 and TRBJ1-3; D is ambiguous. Germline values: CDR1 MNHNS, CDR2 SASEGT. CDR3 length: 12 amino acids. This CDR3 reads CASSEVGPSGNF. The DNA for the CDR3 is TGTGCCAGCAGTGAAGTAGGCCCCAGCGGCAATTTT.

The rearrangement uses TRBV5-1 and TRBJ2-7; tentatively, D is TRBD2 (7 bases). This CDR3 spans 17 amino acids. V lost 0 bases and J 0 bases, leaving 16 bases between the germline ends. Germline loops: CDR1 SGHRS, CDR2 YFSETQ. CDR3 loop: CASSLDPGGSSSYEQYF. In DNA, the CDR3 is TGCGCCAGCAGCTTGGATCCGGGGGGCTCTAGCTCCTACGAGCAGTACTTC.

V is TRBV5-6 and J is TRBJ1-6, with TRBD1 matching 10 bases. The V gene end was trimmed by 4 bases and the J gene end by 6 bases; junction bases not matched to a gene: 4. The CDR3 extends over 15 amino acids. CDR1 and CDR2 from the germline V gene are SGHDT and YYEEEE. As DNA, the CDR3 is TGTGCCAGCAGCGCCCGGGACAGGGGTAATTCACCCCTCCACTTT. Translating it yields CASSARDRGNSPLHF.

V gene TRBV18 combines with J gene TRBJ1-2, with TRBD1 matching 8 bases. Germline CDR1 is KGHSH and CDR2 is LQKENI. The V and J ends lost 3 bases and 7 bases, in that order; junction bases with no gene match: 4. This CDR3 region has 13 residues. The DNA for the CDR3 is TGTGCCAGCTCACCCTCAGGGGGCTCTGGCTACACCTTC. Protein: CASSPSGGSGYTF.

V usage is TRBV30 and J usage is TRBJ2-2; TRBD2 is a possible D gene (5 bases). CDR1 and CDR2 (germline): GTSNPN, SVGIG (reference sequence). The V and J ends lost 2 bases and 4 bases respectively, with 11 bases between them. The CDR3 runs 14 residues. The CDR3 is CAWSKLALTGELFF. Written as DNA, the CDR3 is TGTGCCTGGAGTAAGCTAGCCCTCACCGGGGAGCTGTTTTTT. The whole variable domain, filled in from reference TRBV30 and TRBJ2-2, reads SQTIHQWPATLVQPVGSPLSLECTVEGTSNPNLYWYRQAAGRGLQLLFYSVGIGQISSEVPQNLSASRPQDRQFILSSKKLLLSDSGFYLCAWSKLALTGELFFGEGSRLTVL.

The chain carries TRBV19 and TRBJ1-2, with D unresolved. V gave up 1 base and J gave up 4 bases, with 13 bases separating them. Per germline, CDR1 LNHDA and CDR2 SQIVND (reference sequence). The CDR3 runs to 15 residues. CDR3 region: CASSIGPPFIYGYTF. CDR3 bases: TGTGCCAGTAGTATAGGTCCCCCATTCATCTATGGCTACACCTTC. Supplemented by reference TRBV19 and TRBJ1-2, the full variable domain reads DGGITQSPKYLFRKEGQNVTLSCEQNLNHDAMYWYRQDPGQGLRLIYYSQIVNDFQKGDIAEGYSVSREKKESFPLTVTSAQKNPTAFYLCASSIGPPFIYGYTFGSGTRLTVV.

V and J are TRBV6-6 and TRBJ1-2; D remains unclear. Germline lookup yields CDR1 MNHNY and CDR2 SVGAGI (reference sequence). The V and J ends lost 6 bases and 0 bases respectively, with 17 bases between them. The CDR3 is 16 residues long. The CDR3 is CASRTNLGPTNYGYTF. The CDR3 nucleotides read TGTGCCAGCAGGACCAACCTGGGCCCCACTAACTATGGCTACACCTTC.